Here is one T cell receptor (beta chain) with its context. The J segment lost 8 bases and the V segment lost 5 bases, leaving 27 bases of the junction unmatched. The germline gives CDR1 SNHLY, CDR2 FYNNEI. CDR3 length equals 21 residues. The sample comes from a study of blood T cell repertoires in COVID-19. Study as a whole: The United States, Italy and Spain supplied acute and convalescent COVID-19 samples. From T cells, B-cell-depleted T cells, or PBMCs came the material, which was cDNA or gDNA.

In the authors' methods: Using reference gene primer amplification, nucleated cell counts were estimated. Clones were sequenced by immunoSEQ multiplex PCR, and TCRdb holds only the in-frame ones, with some missing. V and J calls and clone size are copied from that table; D and trimming were computed from the DNA. The table records about 50,000 clones, more than 70% of them present only once. The TCR was taken from a human donor in a cohort sampled during active COVID-19. Specimen: peripheral blood. V usage is TRBV2 and J usage is TRBJ2-1; TRBD2 agrees at 10 bases. CDR3 DNA sequence: TGTGCCAGCAGTCCTAGGTTTGGGGGGGGCCGAGCTAGCGGGAGTACCGATGAGCAGTTCTTC. Its protein product is CASSPRFGGGRASGSTDEQFF. Based on the CDR3 plus reference TRBV2 and TRBJ2-1, the full variable domain is EPEVTQTPSHQVTQMGQEVILRCVPISNHLYFYWYRQILGQKVEFLVSFYNNEISEKSEIFDDQFSVERPDGSNFTLKIRSTKLEDSAMYFCASSPRFGGGRASGSTDEQFFGPGTRLTVL.